This passage covers 8 T cell receptor beta chains from one sample sequenced in a study of molecular identifiers for immune sequencing clone quantification. TCRdb used MiXCR to reprocess the PCR reads, holding one entry per CDR3 protein. Seen here are 400,000 to 600,000 distinct CDR3 sequences, roughly 25% observed once, and the top ten hold around 0.78%. The sample comprised naive CD8+ T cells from blood, with Jurkat cell RNA spiked in. The subset was: FACS-sorted CD8+CD4-CCR7+CD45RA+ naive T cells. The receptors come from a human donor in good health. Some libraries in this study had Jurkat cell RNA spiked in.

This clonotype occurred many times. The rearrangement joins TRBV15 to TRBJ2-7, with TRBD1 identical over 8 bases. The J segment lost 3 bases and the V segment lost 1 base, leaving 5 bases of the junction unmatched. Germline V gives CDR1 LNHNV, CDR2 YYDKDF (reference sequence). The CDR3 is 15 amino acids. This CDR3 reads CATSRGTGQGYEQYF. CDR3 bases: TGTGCCACCAGCAGAGGGACAGGGCAAGGCTACGAGCAGTACTTC.

The chain links TRBV7-3 to TRBJ2-3; D uncertain. Per the germline V gene, CDR1 is SGHTA and CDR2 is FQGTGA. V lost 0 bases and J 6 bases, leaving 10 bases between the germline ends. The CDR3 length is 14 residues. The CDR3 region is CASSLTGGKDTQYF. The CDR3 DNA reads as TGTGCCAGCAGCTTAACGGGCGGAAAGGATACGCAGTATTTT.

This sequence joins TRBV7-3 and TRBJ2-5; weak D call: TRBD2 (5 bases). Trimming removed 0 bases at V and 4 bases at J, with 18 bases between. CDR1 is SGHTA, CDR2 FQGTGA, per germline. This CDR3 has 17 amino acids. CDR3 nucleotide sequence: TGTGCCAGCAGCTTAACTCCCTTCCTGAGGGTTGGAGAGACCCAGTACTTC. It yields the protein CASSLTPFLRVGETQYF.

Concerning this clonotype itself: It may be a read error: a sequence one base away is much more abundant. V gene TRBV29-1 combines with J gene TRBJ2-1; 7 positions match TRBD1. The CDR3 runs 13 residues. CDR1 and CDR2 (germline): SQVTM, ANQGSEA. CDR3: CSVVTGDYSEQFF. As DNA, the CDR3 is TGCAGCGTTGTAACAGGGGATTACAGTGAGCAGTTCTTC.

The J gene is TRBJ1-1, the V gene TRBV19, with 9 bases matching TRBD1. The CDR3 has 16 amino acids. Germline V CDR1 and CDR2: LNHDA, SQIVND (reference sequence). The J segment lost 5 bases and the V segment lost 5 bases, leaving 12 bases of the junction unmatched. Here the CDR3 DNA reads TGTGCCAGTAGTCAAGGGACAGGGTCTTGGTTGACTGAAGCTTTCTTT. This codes for CASSQGTGSWLTEAFF. Combining the CDR3 with reference TRBV19 and TRBJ1-1 gives the whole variable domain DGGITQSPKYLFRKEGQNVTLSCEQNLNHDAMYWYRQDPGQGLRLIYYSQIVNDFQKGDIAEGYSVSREKKESFPLTVTSAQKNPTAFYLCASSQGTGSWLTEAFFGQGTRLTVV.

The chain couples TRBV7-3 to TRBJ2-3; 9 positions agree with TRBD2. The CDR3 is 15 amino acids. After removal of 2 bases from V and 7 bases from J, the junction contained 7 bases not matched to a gene. Germline V gene sequence: CDR1 SGHTA, CDR2 FQGTGA. The CDR3 here is CASSLHGSGSYTQYF. CDR3 DNA: TGTGCCAGCAGCTTACATGGTAGCGGGAGTTATACGCAGTATTTT. The full variable domain, its missing parts supplied by reference TRBV7-3 and TRBJ2-3, is GAGVSQTPSNKVTEKGKYVELRCDPISGHTALYWYRQSLGQGPEFLIYFQGTGAADDSGLPNDRFFAVRPEGSVSTLKIQRTERGDSAVYLCASSLHGSGSYTQYFGPGTRLTVL.

This clonotype was seen repeatedly, ten times or more. V usage is TRBV30 and J usage is TRBJ1-1; D uncertain. Germline CDR1 is GTSNPN and CDR2 is SVGIG (reference sequence). The CDR3 has 12 residues. Between the trimmed V and J ends, which lost 0 bases and 4 bases, there was a span of 6 bases. CDR3 nucleotides: TGTGCCTGGAGTGTATTTGCCACTGAAGCTTTCTTT. Its translation: CAWSVFATEAFF.

The chain couples TRBV6-2 or TRBV6-3 to TRBJ2-7; perhaps D is TRBD1 or TRBD2 (5 bases each). CDR1 is MNHEY, CDR2 SVGEGT, per germline. The V end was cut by 5 bases, the J end by 2 bases, with 13 bases between. This CDR3 is built from 14 residues. The CDR3 region has the DNA TGTGCCAGCAGTGGCTGGGACGGCACCTACGAGCAGTACTTC. It is translated as CASSGWDGTYEQYF.